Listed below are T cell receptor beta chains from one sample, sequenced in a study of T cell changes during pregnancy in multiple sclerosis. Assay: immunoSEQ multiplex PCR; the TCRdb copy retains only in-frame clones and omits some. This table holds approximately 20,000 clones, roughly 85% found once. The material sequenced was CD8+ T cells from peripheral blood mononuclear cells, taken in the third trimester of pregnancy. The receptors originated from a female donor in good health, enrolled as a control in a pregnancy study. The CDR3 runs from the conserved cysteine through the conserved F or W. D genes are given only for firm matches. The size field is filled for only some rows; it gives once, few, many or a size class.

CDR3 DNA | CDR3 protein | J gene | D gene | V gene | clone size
TGTGCCAGCAGCTTGGAGACAGGGGGGCACACTGAAGCTTTCTTT | CASSLETGGHTEAFF | TRBJ1-1 | TRBD1 | TRBV7-9 | large
TGTGCCACCAGCTCCCTCGACAGGTCGTCCTACGAGCAGTACTTC | CATSSLDRSSYEQYF | TRBJ2-7 | - | TRBV15 | medium-sized
TGTGCCAGCAGAGGTCAGGGGGCTCAGACTGAAGCTTTCTTT | CASRGQGAQTEAFF | TRBJ1-1 | TRBD1 | TRBV14 | -
TGTGCCAGCAGCTTAATATCAGATCCCTTCTATGGCTACACCTTC | CASSLISDPFYGYTF | TRBJ1-2 | - | TRBV7-2 | -
TGTGCCAGCAGCTTACGGCGGACTAGCGGGGGGCGCACAGATACGCAGTATTTT | CASSLRRTSGGRTDTQYF | TRBJ2-3 | TRBD2 | TRBV11-1 | -
TGTGCCAGCAGCTTGGCAGGGGCAGATACGCAGTATTTT | CASSLAGADTQYF | TRBJ2-3 | - | TRBV7-3 | -
TGTGCCAGCAGCCAGGCAGGGGTCTCGAACACCGGGGAGCTGTTTTTT | CASSQAGVSNTGELFF | TRBJ2-2 | - | TRBV4-2 | -
TGCGCCAGCAGCCAGGGGACAGCCGGGGAGCTGTTTTTT | CASSQGTAGELFF | TRBJ2-2 | TRBD1 | TRBV4-3 | -
TGTGCCAGTAGTACGCGGACAGGAATTGGCTCCTATAATTCACCCCTCCACTTT | CASSTRTGIGSYNSPLHF | TRBJ1-6 | TRBD1 | TRBV19 | -
TGCGCCAGCAGCCAATCGGCTCGGTCTCGAGGCGAGCAGTACTTC | CASSQSARSRGEQYF | TRBJ2-7 | - | TRBV4-3 | medium-sized
TGTGCCAGCAGTTTACCTGGGCCTCTCGGAGAGACCCAGTACTTC | CASSLPGPLGETQYF | TRBJ2-5 | - | TRBV28 | -
TGCAGCGTTGAAGGGACTAGCGGGGGTGAAACAGATACGCAGTATTTT | CSVEGTSGGETDTQYF | TRBJ2-3 | TRBD2 | TRBV29-1 | -
TGTGCCAGCAGCTTAGACTACACTGAAGCTTTCTTT | CASSLDYTEAFF | TRBJ1-1 | - | TRBV13 | few
TGTGCCAGCAGCTTAAGGGGAAGCTCCTACAATGAGCAGTTCTTC | CASSLRGSSYNEQFF | TRBJ2-1 | - | TRBV5-5 | -
TGTGCCAGCAGTTTTGGGGGACAGGGTTTCTACAATGAGCAGTTCTTC | CASSFGGQGFYNEQFF | TRBJ2-1 | TRBD1 | TRBV27 | once
TGCGCCAGCAGCCAACTGGGGGCCCTTGGACACTATGGCTACACCTTC | CASSQLGALGHYGYTF | TRBJ1-2 | - | TRBV4-1 | -
TGTGCCAGCAGTTTGGTGGGACAGGGAAACTATGGCTACACCTTC | CASSLVGQGNYGYTF | TRBJ1-2 | TRBD1 | TRBV28 | -
TGTGCCTGGAGTGCCACAGGGGGCACTGAAGCTTTCTTT | CAWSATGGTEAFF | TRBJ1-1 | TRBD1 | TRBV30 | few
TGTGCCAGTAGTATGGGACAGGGGTTCGAGGAGACCCAGTACTTC | CASSMGQGFEETQYF | TRBJ2-5 | TRBD1 | TRBV19 | -
TGTGCCAGCAGTCCCGGACAGTTCTACGAGCAGTACTTC | CASSPGQFYEQYF | TRBJ2-7 | - | TRBV27 | -
TGTGCCAGCGGTGTCCAGGGCACAGATACGCAGTATTTT | CASGVQGTDTQYF | TRBJ2-3 | - | TRBV7-9 | -
TGTGCCAGCAGCTTGGGGACAGGTTCCTCCTACAATGAGCAGTTCTTC | CASSLGTGSSYNEQFF | TRBJ2-1 | TRBD1 | TRBV5-6 | -
TGTGCCAGCAGCTTGGCAACTGGACTACTTAATTCACCCCTCCACTTT | CASSLATGLLNSPLHF | TRBJ1-6 | - | TRBV5-6 | -
TGCGCCAGCAGTCATGTCGGGCGGGCCGGGGAGCTGTTTTTT | CASSHVGRAGELFF | TRBJ2-2 | - | TRBV23-1 | -
TGTGCCAGCAGCCTCCCCGGCGGGGAGCTGTTTTTT | CASSLPGGELFF | TRBJ2-2 | - | TRBV11-3 | once
TGTGCCAGCAGCCCCGGGAACCAAGAGACCCAGTACTTC | CASSPGNQETQYF | TRBJ2-5 | - | TRBV9 | -
TGTGCCATCAGTGAGTCGGGGGGGGACTATGGCTACACCTTC | CAISESGGDYGYTF | TRBJ1-2 | - | TRBV10-3 | -
TGTGCCTGGTCAGAATTTGGCAATCAGCCCCAGCATTTT | CAWSEFGNQPQHF | TRBJ1-5 | - | TRBV30 | -
TGTGCCAGCAGCCAAGAAGGAGGGACCGCCAGCTCCTATAATTCACCCCTCCACTTT | CASSQEGGTASSYNSPLHF | TRBJ1-6 | - | TRBV4-2 | -
TGTGCCAGCAGCCCCCGGGGGGTCATTAACAATGAGCAGTTCTTC | CASSPRGVINNEQFF | TRBJ2-1 | TRBD2 | TRBV11-2 | once
TGTGCCAGCAGTGAAGGAGGCAGGGCTGCAAACTATGGCTACACCTTC | CASSEGGRAANYGYTF | TRBJ1-2 | - | TRBV2 | -
TGTGCCAGCAGCCCAGACAGGGGCATATATCAGCCCCAGCATTTT | CASSPDRGIYQPQHF | TRBJ1-5 | TRBD1 | TRBV7-9 | large
TGCACCAGCAGCCAAGATCAGGGATTTCATGTAGCGGGGGGACGGGAGACCCAGTACTTC | CTSSQDQGFHVAGGRETQYF | TRBJ2-5 | - | TRBV1 | -
TGTGCCAGCAGTGAACGGACCGGGAGGTCCAACGTCCTGACTTTC | CASSERTGRSNVLTF | TRBJ2-6 | TRBD2 | TRBV6-1 | -
TGTGCCATCAGTGAGTCGAAAGGGGGAGCCACCTACGAGCAGTACTTC | CAISESKGGATYEQYF | TRBJ2-7 | - | TRBV10-3 | -
TGTGCCAGCAGCTTAGCCCGAACAGGGGGCGAGTATGGCTACACCTTC | CASSLARTGGEYGYTF | TRBJ1-2 | TRBD1 | TRBV7-9 | -
TGTGCCAGCAGCCAAGATATGACTCGGCGGTTTCTCCCAGATACGCAGTATTTT | CASSQDMTRRFLPDTQYF | TRBJ2-3 | - | TRBV4-2 | -
TGTGCCAGCAGCCAAGATAGCGGGAGCTCCTACGAGCAGTACTTC | CASSQDSGSSYEQYF | TRBJ2-7 | TRBD2 | TRBV4-2 | medium-sized
TGTGCCAGCAGCTGGGGACAGAGCAATCAGCCCCAGCATTTT | CASSWGQSNQPQHF | TRBJ1-5 | TRBD1 | TRBV7-3 | -
TGTGCCAGCAGTTTAACACGGGACAGGGCCTACGAGCAGTACTTC | CASSLTRDRAYEQYF | TRBJ2-7 | TRBD1 | TRBV27 | -
TGCGCCAGCAGCCAAGACCGGACAGGGGGAGTCTACGAGCAGTACTTC | CASSQDRTGGVYEQYF | TRBJ2-7 | TRBD1 | TRBV4-3 | -
TGTGCCAGTGGGAAGGGAGGCTATGGCTACACCTTC | CASGKGGYGYTF | TRBJ1-2 | - | TRBV19 | -
TGTGCCAGCAGCTTAGTATGGAGGGGTCTGGAGGAGACCCAGTACTTC | CASSLVWRGLEETQYF | TRBJ2-5 | - | TRBV7-6 | -
TGTGCCAGCAGCGAAAGCGGGGGGGATTGGGACATTCAGTACTTC | CASSESGGDWDIQYF | TRBJ2-4 | TRBD2 | TRBV7-3 | -
TGTGCCAGCAGCTTATCACACAAAACCTACGAGCAGTACTTC | CASSLSHKTYEQYF | TRBJ2-7 | - | TRBV5-6 | -
TGTGCCAGCAGTCCTAGCGGGGGGGGAAATGAGCAGTTCTTC | CASSPSGGGNEQFF | TRBJ2-1 | TRBD2 | TRBV28 | -
TGTGCCAGCAGCTTGGCGCAGGGTAACACCGGGGAGCTGTTTTTT | CASSLAQGNTGELFF | TRBJ2-2 | - | TRBV5-4 | -
TGCGCCAGCAGCCAAGAGTCGTCCAGGGGGAATGAAAAACTGTTTTTT | CASSQESSRGNEKLFF | TRBJ1-4 | TRBD1 | TRBV4-1 | few
TGTGCCAGCAGCCAGAGGGGAGGAGCGGGGGGGGGAGATACGCAGTATTTT | CASSQRGGAGGGDTQYF | TRBJ2-3 | TRBD2 | TRBV4-2 | -
TGTGCCAGCAGCTTACGTTCCAACAGCGAGCAGTACTTC | CASSLRSNSEQYF | TRBJ2-7 | - | TRBV7-2 | -
TGTGCCACCAGCAGAGATCATCGAGGGACAAAAGCTTTCTTT | CATSRDHRGTKAFF | TRBJ1-1 | - | TRBV15 | -
TGTGCCAGCACCCGACTTGGCACAGATACGCAGTATTTT | CASTRLGTDTQYF | TRBJ2-3 | - | TRBV27 | -
TGTGCCAGCAGCGCTTTAGCGACTGAGCAGTTCTTC | CASSALATEQFF | TRBJ2-1 | - | TRBV9 | -